This TCR beta chain originates from a study of T cells in Graves' hyperthyroidism and ophthalmopathy. Patients between 18 and 65 years old had hyperthyroidism, newly diagnosed and lasting under 2 months. Preceding any ophthalmopathy symptoms, the blood sample dates from first hyperthyroidism diagnosis. In this sample, this clonotype turned up a few times. Amplification yielded TCR beta CDR3 regions, with RNA transcripts as the source. When the TCR CDR3 underwent first-round RT-PCR, the HTBI primer set was used. TCRdb re-called the multiplex PCR reads with MiXCR, one entry per CDR3 protein. The sample includes 250,000 or so distinct CDR3 sequences, roughly 15% seen only once; the top ten take roughly 31%. This CDR3 spans 14 amino acids. V lost 6 bases and J lost 2; bases outside the gene matches: 7. CDR1 and CDR2 (germline): SNHLY, FYNNEI.

The receptor was derived from a woman in her fifties or sixties with Graves' hyperthyroidism that later progressed to Graves' ophthalmopathy. The sample taken for sequencing was blood. The genes are TRBV2 and TRBJ2-7, with TRBD1 identical over 7 bases. The CDR3 sequence: CASRPTGTTYEQYF. In DNA form, the CDR3 reads TGTGCCAGCAGGCCGACAGGGACCACCTACGAGCAGTACTTC.